This T cell receptor (beta chain) was documented in a study of radiotherapy plus CTLA-4 blockade in lung cancer. Study information: Objective responses were observed in more than 15% of patients, and disease control was achieved by 30% to 40%.

This clone was seen a single time. Its antigen is as yet unknown. The junction had 1 base not matched to a gene; V was cut back by 6 bases and J by 2 bases. The germline V gene encodes CDR1 LNHDA and CDR2 SQIVND (reference sequence). The CDR3 covers 12 residues. Points from the study as a whole: TCR clones originating in tumors grew in number in blood after radiotherapy plus ipilimumab.

TCRdb's copy holds only in-frame clones and misses some; the assay was immunoSEQ multiplex PCR. The sample has 55,000 or so clones; approximately 84% are singletons. The TCR originated in a human donor with non-small cell lung cancer whose response to radiotherapy plus ipilimumab could not be evaluated. This chain connects TRBV19 to TRBJ2-7, with TRBD1 matching 7 bases. This sample comprised peripheral blood, obtained from a patient treated with radiotherapy plus ipilimumab. CDR3 residues: CASRDRTYEQYF. The CDR3 DNA sequence: TGTGCCAGTAGGGACAGGACCTACGAGCAGTACTTC.